This TCR beta chain was documented in a study of OX40 agonist ivuxolimab in advanced cancers. The wider study: Patients took ivuxolimab, an agonistic anti-OX40 (CD134) antibody. It was permissible to have had prior anti-PD-1, anti-PD-L1 or anti-CTLA-4 therapy, and under 45% had some.

The data were produced by immunoSEQ multiplex PCR, yet TCRdb's version contains in-frame clones alone and is incomplete. The sample includes fewer than 35,000 clones, 70% to 90% of them seen just once. The study sampled blood at baseline, cycle 4 day 1, and cycle 7 day 1. This receptor was taken from an adult with an advanced solid tumor such as melanoma, head and neck, liver or kidney cancer. Specimen: CD4+ or CD8+ T cells sorted from blood, collected in a trial of the OX40 agonist ivuxolimab.

As DNA, the CDR3 is TGTGCCTGGAGTGTACTTTCCGGGACATTCTCCTACGAGCAGTACTTC. Translating gives CAWSVLSGTFSYEQYF. The chain is built from TRBV30 and TRBJ2-7; possible D gene TRBD1, 6 bases. Germline values: CDR1 GTSNPN, CDR2 SVGIG (reference sequence). The CDR3 has 16 amino acids. V lost 0 bases and J 0 bases, leaving 15 bases between the germline ends.